The sequence of this T cell receptor (beta chain) was determined in a study of blood T cell repertoires in COVID-19. About the research overall: Acute and convalescent COVID-19 specimens originated in the United States, Italy and Spain. PBMCs, B-cell-depleted T cells, or T cells provided the cDNA or gDNA that made up the material.

As handled by the study authors: Estimation of nucleated cell counts was performed using reference gene primer amplification. Sequencing was performed with immunoSEQ multiplex PCR; in TCRdb, only in-frame clones are kept and a portion is missing. V and J calls plus clone size are reproduced from that table; the DNA served to infer D and trimming. The sample contains hundreds of thousands of clones, approximately 90% of which appear only once. The CDR3 consists of 13 residues. The V gene lost 4 bases and the J gene lost 2 bases, with 10 bases spanning the gap. Per the germline V gene, CDR1 is SGHKS and CDR2 is YYEKEE (reference sequence).

This chain joins TRBV5-5 and TRBJ2-7; D possibly corresponds to TRBD1 (6 bases). What was sequenced was peripheral blood. The TCR sequence derives from a woman in her 30s with COVID-19, enrolled during active disease. The CDR3 loop reads CASSKDRPYEQYF. The CDR3 region has the DNA TGTGCCAGCAGCAAAGACAGGCCCTACGAGCAGTACTTC.